The present TCR beta chain was sequenced within a study of T-cell reconstitution after alpha-beta-depleted transplantation in children. A library of TCRbeta sequences, prepared with unique molecular identifiers, was generated. TCRdb reanalysed the PCR reads using MiXCR and keeps one entry per CDR3 protein. Among approximately 590,000 distinct CDR3 sequences, roughly a tenth were seen once, and the ten largest hold about 4.2%. Trimming took off 5 bases at V and 4 bases at J, with 15 bases between the two ends. Germline CDR1 is SEHNR and CDR2 is FQNEAQ (reference sequence). The CDR3 runs 15 residues. The source was PBMCs from the stem cell graft donor, collected from the stem cell graft. The sequence was collected from a human donor who donated a stem cell graft to a child with acute myeloid leukemia. The genes are TRBV7-9 and TRBJ1-5; D is unresolved. The CDR3 region has the DNA TGTGCCAGCAGCCCCTTTGGGCAACAAAATCAGCCCCAGCATTTT. It yields the protein CASSPFGQQNQPQHF. Filled out from reference TRBV7-9 and TRBJ1-5, the complete variable domain reads DTGVSQNPRHKITKRGQNVTFRCDPISEHNRLYWYRQTLGQGPEFLTYFQNEAQLEKSRLLSDRFSAERPKGSFSTLEIQRTEQGDSAMYLCASSPFGQQNQPQHFGDGTRLSIL.